This T cell receptor beta chain appears in the sequencing data of a study of T cells in localized non-small cell lung cancer (dated by TCRdb to 2019 to 2021). In the study overall: The study analyzed T cell repertoires of roughly 220 early-stage NSCLC patients, comparing tumors and uninvolved tumor-adjacent lungs. All 230 or so NSCLC patients in the cohort were treatment-naive and had localized lung tumors that were resected. A mean age of roughly 66 years was recorded for the NSCLC patients, of whom 120 to 150 were male and about a hundred were female.

V is cut by 8 bases and J by 4 bases, and the space between the germline ends is 17 bases. Its CDR3 holds 14 amino acids, cysteine through phenylalanine. CDR3 DNA is the only sequence kept; it has 42 bases, read in frame from the first base. CDR1 and CDR2 (MNHEY, SMNVEV) derive from the germline V gene (reference sequence). At diagnosis, peripheral blood, uninvolved tumor-adjacent lung and tumor were collected and were preserved as a mix of fresh-frozen and FFPE material. For TCR repertoire profiling, blood samples were analyzed as peripheral blood mononuclear cells. Summary of the overall study and its limitations: Because the study design was exploratory, TCR variables were selected using unadjusted p-values without false-discovery rate correction. Higher T cell density in blood was associated with longer overall survival, whereas higher clonality in adjacent lung was associated with shorter survival. Because multi-region tumor sequencing was not done, intratumor heterogeneity could not be ruled out. Uninvolved tumor-adjacent lung showed the highest T cell clonality, higher than tumor, which suggests more focused antigenic responses in the uninvolved tumor-adjacent lung. A median of roughly 58 of the top 100 tumor clones were detected in paired uninvolved adjacent lung, and some 30 of these tumor clones were also found among the top 100 clones of the paired uninvolved adjacent lung.

TCR beta CDR3 regions were sequenced from DNA using the immunoSEQ Assay. The study's own analysis went as follows. T cell density was computed as TCR beta template counts normalized to usable DNA estimated by amplifying housekeeping genes. Richness was estimated with the preseqR package, extrapolating to 400,000 templates for PBMC samples and 120,000 templates for tissue samples. Clonality was calculated as one minus Pielou's evenness. Tissue-enriched TCRs were identified by differential abundance testing using productive amino-acid clonotypes, minimum total count 5 and alpha 0.1. The Jaccard Index and the Morisita Overlap Index were used to measure repertoire overlap between compartments. GLIPH grouped TCR beta CDR3s together with public tetramer-defined viral CDR3s, and a viral motif had to include at least three viral sequences and also show V-gene enrichment. TCRdb limited this immuneACCESS table to in-frame rearrangements with V and J called. A share of clones is missing; checked studies link under half to unresolved V genes, and the rest is unexplained. V and J calls plus clone size are reproduced from that table; the DNA served to infer D and trimming. The sample has fewer than 20,000 clones on record, approximately 91% of them singletons. The ten largest clonotypes hold 8% to 9.5% of the sample.

On this clone: Its antigen is still unknown. No base-level quality is on record; no much larger clone is a single base apart.

The TCR was taken from a man aged 40-75 years with stage I lung adenocarcinoma. Sequenced material: peripheral blood, taken before any cancer treatment. This chain is built from TRBV27 and TRBJ1-1; too little of a D gene remains to name it. The encoded CDR3 is CASSLSIGSTEAFF. The sequenced DNA: TGTGCCAGCTCCCTCTCGATAGGGAGCACTGAAGCTTTCTTT.